This T cell receptor (beta chain) was observed in a study of Graves' ophthalmopathy and Graves' hyperthyroidism. Moderate-to-severe activity, CAS ≥3, NOSPECS ≥4 and a duration under 3 months were seen in donors with ophthalmopathy. Study results and limitations: Sensitivity of approximately 90% and specificity of 70% to 84% were achieved when a 13-signature model separated ophthalmopathy from stable hyperthyroidism. Ophthalmopathy progression predictions by the model showed roughly 75% specificity and approximately 71% sensitivity.

This clonotype was seen a few times. Its target is unknown. This CDR3 region has 14 residues. The ends lost 0 bases at V and 2 bases at J; junction bases unmatched: 1. CDR1 is MNHEY, CDR2 SVGAGI, per germline. Researchers took RNA transcripts and amplified TCR beta CDR3 regions from them. Second-round multiplex PCR came after first-round RT-PCR with HTBI primers. TCRdb independently ran MiXCR on the multiplex PCR reads; one entry per CDR3 protein. The table shows 170,000 or so distinct CDR3 sequences, with 37% occurring only once. V and J are TRBV6-5 and TRBJ2-7; 7 bases align to TRBD2. The receptor's source is a woman aged 40 to 49 with Graves' ophthalmopathy. The specimen was peripheral blood. The CDR3 DNA reads as TGTGCCAGCAGTTACTCGGGGGGGACCTACGAGCAGTACTTC. Its protein product is CASSYSGGTYEQYF.